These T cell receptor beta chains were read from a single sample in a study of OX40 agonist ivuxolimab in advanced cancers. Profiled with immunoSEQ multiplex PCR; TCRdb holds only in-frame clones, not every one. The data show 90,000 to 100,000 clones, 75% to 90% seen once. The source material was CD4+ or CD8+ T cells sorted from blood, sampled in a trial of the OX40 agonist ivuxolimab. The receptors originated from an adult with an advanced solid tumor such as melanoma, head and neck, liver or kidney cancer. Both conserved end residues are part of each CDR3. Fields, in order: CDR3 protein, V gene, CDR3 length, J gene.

cdr3_aa: CASRSIGTGGHEKLFF
v_call: TRBV28
cdr3_length: 16
j_call: TRBJ1-4

cdr3_aa: CASSQDWQGNQPQHF
v_call: TRBV5-8
cdr3_length: 15
j_call: TRBJ1-5

cdr3_aa: CASSPRRGGSAFF
v_call: TRBV7-2
cdr3_length: 13
j_call: TRBJ1-1

cdr3_aa: CASTRLAEETQYF
v_call: TRBV7-2
cdr3_length: 13
j_call: TRBJ2-5

cdr3_aa: CSVEGTSGSLDTQYF
v_call: TRBV29-1
cdr3_length: 15
j_call: TRBJ2-3

cdr3_aa: CASRRGFTKNIQYF
v_call: TRBV28
cdr3_length: 14
j_call: TRBJ2-4

cdr3_aa: CASRRQGGANTEAFF
v_call: TRBV6-5
cdr3_length: 15
j_call: TRBJ1-1

cdr3_aa: CASSRGTGRTDTQYF
v_call: TRBV7-7
cdr3_length: 15
j_call: TRBJ2-3

cdr3_aa: CASSQAGSSKAFF
v_call: TRBV14
cdr3_length: 13
j_call: TRBJ1-1

cdr3_aa: CASSLGLYNYGYTF
v_call: TRBV7-8
cdr3_length: 14
j_call: TRBJ1-2

cdr3_aa: CASRGQGGYNEQFF
v_call: TRBV10-2
cdr3_length: 14
j_call: TRBJ2-1

cdr3_aa: CASSLRASGRFNTGELFF
v_call: TRBV5-4
cdr3_length: 18
j_call: TRBJ2-2

cdr3_aa: CASSPIPGGYSSYNEQFF
v_call: TRBV6-4
cdr3_length: 18
j_call: TRBJ2-1

cdr3_aa: CASSEIWGTNSPLHF
v_call: TRBV2
cdr3_length: 15
j_call: TRBJ1-6

cdr3_aa: CASSPGPRGVPNQPQHF
v_call: TRBV7-8
cdr3_length: 17
j_call: TRBJ1-5

cdr3_aa: CASSLWGNKAFF
v_call: TRBV5-6
cdr3_length: 12
j_call: TRBJ1-1

cdr3_aa: CASSVIPFPGAVTDTQYF
v_call: TRBV5-6
cdr3_length: 18
j_call: TRBJ2-3

cdr3_aa: CASAGVDTGELFF
v_call: TRBV7-9
cdr3_length: 13
j_call: TRBJ2-2

cdr3_aa: CASRQGRNEQYF
v_call: TRBV28
cdr3_length: 12
j_call: TRBJ2-7

cdr3_aa: CVSTVGRQPQHF
v_call: TRBV19
cdr3_length: 12
j_call: TRBJ1-5

cdr3_aa: CASSPTGTSGGYEQYF
v_call: TRBV7-3
cdr3_length: 16
j_call: TRBJ2-7

cdr3_aa: CASTRTSLSPMGQFF
v_call: TRBV6-1
cdr3_length: 15
j_call: TRBJ2-1

cdr3_aa: CASMKGPPLSTEAFF
v_call: TRBV6-5
cdr3_length: 15
j_call: TRBJ1-1

cdr3_aa: CASSPGGYAYEQYF
v_call: TRBV7-9
cdr3_length: 14
j_call: TRBJ2-7

cdr3_aa: CASSAGTNTGELFF
v_call: TRBV5-1
cdr3_length: 14
j_call: TRBJ2-2

cdr3_aa: CASSLRGLNEQFF
v_call: TRBV14
cdr3_length: 13
j_call: TRBJ2-1

cdr3_aa: CASNTRTGWTDTQYF
v_call: TRBV2
cdr3_length: 15
j_call: TRBJ2-3

cdr3_aa: CASSQDVDPQWPQHF
v_call: TRBV4-1
cdr3_length: 15
j_call: TRBJ1-5

cdr3_aa: CASSRGGGGAEAFF
v_call: TRBV6-6
cdr3_length: 14
j_call: TRBJ1-1

cdr3_aa: CASSGGGQSYGYTF
v_call: TRBV5-1
cdr3_length: 14
j_call: TRBJ1-2

cdr3_aa: CASSLGQGDYEQYF
v_call: TRBV5-1
cdr3_length: 14
j_call: TRBJ2-7

cdr3_aa: CASSIAGASFNYGYTF
v_call: TRBV19
cdr3_length: 16
j_call: TRBJ1-2

cdr3_aa: CASSLLGTQRGDNEQFF
v_call: TRBV7-3
cdr3_length: 17
j_call: TRBJ2-1

cdr3_aa: CASSPDRYYGYTF
v_call: TRBV28
cdr3_length: 13
j_call: TRBJ1-2

cdr3_aa: CASSRGQGVNNEQFF
v_call: TRBV7-2
cdr3_length: 15
j_call: TRBJ2-1

cdr3_aa: CASSLGHGGTEAFF
v_call: TRBV5-1
cdr3_length: 14
j_call: TRBJ1-1

cdr3_aa: CASSERRGGNSPLHF
v_call: TRBV2
cdr3_length: 15
j_call: TRBJ1-6

cdr3_aa: CASSETEGTGELFF
v_call: TRBV7-7
cdr3_length: 14
j_call: TRBJ2-2

cdr3_aa: CASRREGSTDTQYF
v_call: TRBV19
cdr3_length: 14
j_call: TRBJ2-3

cdr3_aa: CASSLDVTENSPLHF
v_call: TRBV5-4
cdr3_length: 15
j_call: TRBJ1-6

cdr3_aa: CASSSFEGQDNEKLFF
v_call: TRBV18
cdr3_length: 16
j_call: TRBJ1-4

cdr3_aa: CASSSGGSGKHEQFF
v_call: TRBV7-2
cdr3_length: 15
j_call: TRBJ2-1

cdr3_aa: CASSAGTKGTGELFF
v_call: TRBV19
cdr3_length: 15
j_call: TRBJ2-2

cdr3_aa: CASSEGNRVGAFF
v_call: TRBV6-1
cdr3_length: 13
j_call: TRBJ1-1

cdr3_aa: CASSNTIAGGTDTQYF
v_call: TRBV7-3
cdr3_length: 16
j_call: TRBJ2-3

cdr3_aa: CASSDGPNTEAFF
v_call: TRBV7-2
cdr3_length: 13
j_call: TRBJ1-1

cdr3_aa: CASSLMVETQYF
v_call: TRBV11-2
cdr3_length: 12
j_call: TRBJ2-5

cdr3_aa: CASSLEQSIYNEQFF
v_call: TRBV5-6
cdr3_length: 15
j_call: TRBJ2-1

cdr3_aa: CAEGEGWTGELFF
v_call: TRBV30
cdr3_length: 13
j_call: TRBJ2-2

cdr3_aa: CASSRRGQDNSPLHF
v_call: TRBV4-3
cdr3_length: 15
j_call: TRBJ1-6

cdr3_aa: CASSLFGSGELFF
v_call: TRBV11-3
cdr3_length: 13
j_call: TRBJ2-2

cdr3_aa: CASSLQTGIVGTTTYEQYF
v_call: TRBV5-1
cdr3_length: 19
j_call: TRBJ2-7

cdr3_aa: CASTRTSGRWAEQFF
v_call: TRBV19
cdr3_length: 15
j_call: TRBJ2-1

cdr3_aa: CASSPRDWSNEQYF
v_call: TRBV28
cdr3_length: 14
j_call: TRBJ2-7

cdr3_aa: CASSSLDRKDTQYF
v_call: TRBV7-2
cdr3_length: 14
j_call: TRBJ2-3

cdr3_aa: CASSQGTSGSSYEQYF
v_call: TRBV5-4
cdr3_length: 16
j_call: TRBJ2-7

cdr3_aa: CASSSQTEETQYF
v_call: TRBV28
cdr3_length: 13
j_call: TRBJ2-5

cdr3_aa: CASSLWTRGDQPQHF
v_call: TRBV7-8
cdr3_length: 15
j_call: TRBJ1-5

cdr3_aa: CASSLARTSYGYTF
v_call: TRBV7-2
cdr3_length: 14
j_call: TRBJ1-2